The following is a TCR beta chain sequence with its context. Under the authors' procedure: Amplifying reference gene primers gave estimates of nucleated cell counts. TCRdb keeps only in-frame clones here, not all; method: immunoSEQ multiplex PCR. Clone size and V and J calls were adopted from that table, with D and trimming inferred from the DNA. The sample contains fewer than 60,000 clones, over 75% of which appear only once. The sample originates from a study of blood T cell repertoires in COVID-19. Study at large: Acute and convalescent COVID-19 samples came from the United States, Italy and Spain. T cells, B-cell-depleted T cells, or PBMCs supplied cDNA or gDNA.

Trimming removed 3 bases at V and 5 bases at J, with 7 bases between. Germline V CDR1 and CDR2: GTSNPN, SVGIG (reference sequence). This CDR3 comprises 12 residues. Seattle patient enrollment occurred during active infection, with longitudinal follow-up thereafter. The receptor was isolated from a man in his 60s with COVID-19, enrolled during active disease. V usage is TRBV30 and J usage is TRBJ2-2, with D unresolved. The sample taken for sequencing was peripheral blood. The CDR3 here is CAWRPGTGELFF. CDR3 in DNA: TGTGCCTGGAGGCCCGGGACCGGGGAGCTGTTTTTT. The variable domain in full, with the rest retrieved from reference TRBV30 and TRBJ2-2, is SQTIHQWPATLVQPVGSPLSLECTVEGTSNPNLYWYRQAAGRGLQLLFYSVGIGQISSEVPQNLSASRPQDRQFILSSKKLLLSDSGFYLCAWRPGTGELFFGEGSRLTVL.